Below, one T cell receptor beta chain is given with its context. Its antigen is unknown. The table came from immunoSEQ multiplex PCR; TCRdb's copy has only in-frame clones and leaves some out. The sample shows approximately 37,000 clones, approximately 83% of them seen only once. The CDR3 contains 18 residues. CDR1 and CDR2 from the germline V gene are MGHRA and YSYEKL. V was clipped by 1 base and J by 7 bases, with 23 bases between them. The sample is drawn from a study of OX40 agonist ivuxolimab in advanced cancers. If patients had autoimmune disease history or systemic immunosuppression, they were excluded. Study conclusions and caveats: At doses 0.1 to 3.0 mg/kg, CD4+ and CD8+ clones expanded.

This TCR was recovered from an adult with an advanced solid tumor such as melanoma, head and neck, liver or kidney cancer. The rearrangement joins TRBV4-1 to TRBJ1-5; no firm D call. The input for sequencing was CD4+ or CD8+ T cells sorted from blood, taken in a trial of the OX40 agonist ivuxolimab. In DNA form, the CDR3 reads TGCGCCAGCAGCCAAGCGCCCCCCGCGGAGGCCGTGGGACAGCCCCAGCATTTT. Translated: CASSQAPPAEAVGQPQHF.